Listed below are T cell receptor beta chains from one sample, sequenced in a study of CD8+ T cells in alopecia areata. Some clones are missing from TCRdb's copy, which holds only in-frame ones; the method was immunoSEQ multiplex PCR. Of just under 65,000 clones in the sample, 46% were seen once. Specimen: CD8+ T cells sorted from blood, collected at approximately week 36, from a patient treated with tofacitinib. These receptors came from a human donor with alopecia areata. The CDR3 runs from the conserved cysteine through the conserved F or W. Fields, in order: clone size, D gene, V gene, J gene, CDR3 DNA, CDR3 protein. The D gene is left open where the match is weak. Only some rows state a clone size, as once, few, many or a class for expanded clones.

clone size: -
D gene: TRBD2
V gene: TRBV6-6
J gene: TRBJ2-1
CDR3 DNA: TGTGCCAGCAGACCCTCTAGCGGCAGCTCCTACAATGAGCAGTTCTTC
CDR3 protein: CASRPSSGSSYNEQFF

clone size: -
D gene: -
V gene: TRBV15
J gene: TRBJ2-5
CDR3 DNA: TGTGCCACCAGCATTACGGAAACAGACAAGTACCAAGAGACCCAGTACTTC
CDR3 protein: CATSITETDKYQETQYF

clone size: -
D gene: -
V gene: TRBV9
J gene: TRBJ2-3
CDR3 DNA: TGTGCCAGCAGCGATTTAGATACGCAGTATTTT
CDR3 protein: CASSDLDTQYF

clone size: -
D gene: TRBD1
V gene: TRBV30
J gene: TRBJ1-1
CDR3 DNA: TGTGCCTGGAGCCCCTCCGGGACAGGGCGGACTGAAGCTTTCTTT
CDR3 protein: CAWSPSGTGRTEAFF

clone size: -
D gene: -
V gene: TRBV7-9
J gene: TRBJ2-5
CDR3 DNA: TGTGCCAGCAACCCTGCACTGGCGGGCTGGGAGACCCAGTACTTC
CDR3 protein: CASNPALAGWETQYF

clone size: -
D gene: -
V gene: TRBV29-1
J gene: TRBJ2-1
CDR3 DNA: TGCAGCGTACCATCCTACAATGAGCAGTTCTTC
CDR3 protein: CSVPSYNEQFF

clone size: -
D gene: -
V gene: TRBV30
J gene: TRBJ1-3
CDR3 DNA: TGTGCCTGGAGAAACAGACACACCATATATTTT
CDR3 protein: CAWRNRHTIYF

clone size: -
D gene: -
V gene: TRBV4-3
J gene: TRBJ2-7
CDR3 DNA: TGCGCCAGCAGCCAGGCTCGGGGCTACGAGCAGTACTTC
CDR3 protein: CASSQARGYEQYF

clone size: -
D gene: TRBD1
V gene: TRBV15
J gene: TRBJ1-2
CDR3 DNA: TGTGCCACCAGCAGAGGGAGGGACAGGGGCGCCGGCTACACCTTC
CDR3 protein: CATSRGRDRGAGYTF

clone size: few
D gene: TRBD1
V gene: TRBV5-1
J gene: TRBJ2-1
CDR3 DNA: TGCGCCAGCGGGACAGGGGAAAATGAGCAGTTCTTC
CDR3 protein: CASGTGENEQFF

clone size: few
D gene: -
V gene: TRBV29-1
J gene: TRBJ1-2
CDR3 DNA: TGCAGCGTCGAGGGGACATACTATGGCTACACCTTC
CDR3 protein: CSVEGTYYGYTF

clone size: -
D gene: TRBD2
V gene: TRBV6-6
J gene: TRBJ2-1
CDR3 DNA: TGTGCCAGCAGTTACTCCGGGGCTAGCGGGAGAGACGAGCAGTTCTTC
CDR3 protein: CASSYSGASGRDEQFF

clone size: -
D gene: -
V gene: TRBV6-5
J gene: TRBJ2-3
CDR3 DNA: TGTGCCAGCAGCCCCCCTGGGCAGGCAGATACGCAGTATTTT
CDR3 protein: CASSPPGQADTQYF

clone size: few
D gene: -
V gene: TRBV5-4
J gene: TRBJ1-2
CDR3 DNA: TGTGCCAGCAGCTTGCAATGGGACAATAACTATGGCTACACCTTC
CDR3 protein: CASSLQWDNNYGYTF

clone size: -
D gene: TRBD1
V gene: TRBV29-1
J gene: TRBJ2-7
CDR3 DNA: TGCAGCGTAGAGGACAGGGCTCTTTCCTACGAGCAGTACTTC
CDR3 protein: CSVEDRALSYEQYF

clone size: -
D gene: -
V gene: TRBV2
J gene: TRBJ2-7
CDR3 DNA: TGTGCCAGCAGTGAAGGGCCAAGAACCTACGAGCAGTACTTC
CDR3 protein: CASSEGPRTYEQYF

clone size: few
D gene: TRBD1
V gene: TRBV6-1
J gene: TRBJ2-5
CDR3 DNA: TGTGCCAGCAGTGAGACCGGGACAGGGGAGATCCAAGAGACCCAGTACTTC
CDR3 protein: CASSETGTGEIQETQYF

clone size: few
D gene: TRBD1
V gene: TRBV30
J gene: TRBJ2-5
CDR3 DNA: TGTGCCTGGAGTCCTAGACAGGGAATCGGTTGGGGAGAGACCCAGTACTTC
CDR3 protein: CAWSPRQGIGWGETQYF

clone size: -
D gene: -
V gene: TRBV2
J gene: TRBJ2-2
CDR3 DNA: TGTGCCAGCTCCCCTCCCGGGGGGCGGTACACCGGGGAGCTGTTTTTT
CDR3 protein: CASSPPGGRYTGELFF

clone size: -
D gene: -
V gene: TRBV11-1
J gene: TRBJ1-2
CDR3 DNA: TGTGCCAGCAGCTTAGTCGGCGGGGGGCCTCCTGGCTATGGCTACACCTTC
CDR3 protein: CASSLVGGGPPGYGYTF

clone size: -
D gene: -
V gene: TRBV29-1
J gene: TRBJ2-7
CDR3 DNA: TGCAGCGTTGTGGTCTCCTACGAGCAGTACTTC
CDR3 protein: CSVVVSYEQYF

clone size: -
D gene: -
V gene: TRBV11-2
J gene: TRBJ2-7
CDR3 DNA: TGTGCCAGCAGCTTCGGCAGGGGCGGCTACGAGCAGTACTTC
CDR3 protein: CASSFGRGGYEQYF

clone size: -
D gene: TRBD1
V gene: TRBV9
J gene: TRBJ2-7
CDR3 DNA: TGTGCCAGCAGCCGAGGACAGGGATTATCCTACGAGCAGTACTTC
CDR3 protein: CASSRGQGLSYEQYF

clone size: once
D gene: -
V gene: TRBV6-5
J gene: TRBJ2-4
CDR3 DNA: TGTGCCAGCAACCACGGGGCCGAAAACATTCAGTACTTC
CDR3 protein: CASNHGAENIQYF

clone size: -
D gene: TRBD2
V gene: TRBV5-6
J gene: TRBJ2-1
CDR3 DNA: TGTGCCAGCAGCCCCGGGACTAGCGGGGGCAGCTCCTACAATGAGCAGTTCTTC
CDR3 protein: CASSPGTSGGSSYNEQFF

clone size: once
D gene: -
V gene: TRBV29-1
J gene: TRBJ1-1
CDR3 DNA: TGCAGCGTGTACAGGGCCCTGAACACTGAAGCTTTCTTT
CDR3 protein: CSVYRALNTEAFF

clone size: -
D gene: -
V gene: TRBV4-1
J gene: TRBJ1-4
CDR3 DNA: TGCGCCAGCAGCCAACGGCAGGGTGGTGAAAAACTGTTTTTT
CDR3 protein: CASSQRQGGEKLFF

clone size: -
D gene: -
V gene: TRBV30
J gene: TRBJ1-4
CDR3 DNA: TGTGCCTGGAGTGCCTATCAGGGTGTGAATGAAAAACTGTTTTTT
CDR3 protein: CAWSAYQGVNEKLFF

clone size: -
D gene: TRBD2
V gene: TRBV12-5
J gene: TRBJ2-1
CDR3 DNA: TGTGCTAGTGGTCTAGCGGGAAACAATGAGCAGTTCTTC
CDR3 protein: CASGLAGNNEQFF

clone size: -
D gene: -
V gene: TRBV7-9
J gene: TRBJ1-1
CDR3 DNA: TGTGCCAGCAGCTCCTTAGTTTCTGGACGGGAGAACACTGAAGCTTTCTTT
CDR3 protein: CASSSLVSGRENTEAFF

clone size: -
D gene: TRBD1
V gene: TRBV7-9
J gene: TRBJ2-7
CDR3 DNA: TGTGCCAGCAGCTTTTCGGACAGGGAACACTACGAGCAGTACTTC
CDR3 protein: CASSFSDREHYEQYF

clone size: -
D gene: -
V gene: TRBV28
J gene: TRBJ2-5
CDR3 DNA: TGTGCCAGCAGTTTAAGACAACTCCCAGAGACCCAGTACTTC
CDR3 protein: CASSLRQLPETQYF

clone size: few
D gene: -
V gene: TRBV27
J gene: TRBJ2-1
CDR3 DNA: TGTGCCACAAGAGACTCTTACAATGAGCAGTTCTTC
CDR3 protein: CATRDSYNEQFF

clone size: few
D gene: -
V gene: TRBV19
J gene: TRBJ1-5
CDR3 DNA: TGTGCCAGTAGTATTGAGGGAAACCAGCCCCAGCATTTT
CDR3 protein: CASSIEGNQPQHF

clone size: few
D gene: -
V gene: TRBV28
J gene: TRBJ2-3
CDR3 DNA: TGTGCCAGCAGTTTAGGAGGGGGCAAGGCAGATACGCAGTATTTT
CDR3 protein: CASSLGGGKADTQYF

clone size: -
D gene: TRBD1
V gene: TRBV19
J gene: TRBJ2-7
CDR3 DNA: TGTGCCAGTAGTTCCATCACCGGGACAGTCTACGAGCAGTACTTC
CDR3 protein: CASSSITGTVYEQYF

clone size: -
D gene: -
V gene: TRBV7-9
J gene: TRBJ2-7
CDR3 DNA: TGTGCCGGCCAGGGGTCGGGAGGTTACGAGCAGTACTTC
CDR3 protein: CAGQGSGGYEQYF

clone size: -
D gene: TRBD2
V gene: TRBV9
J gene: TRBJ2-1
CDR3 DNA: TGTGCCAGCAGCGTAGAGGGACTAGCCGATGAGCAGTTCTTC
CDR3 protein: CASSVEGLADEQFF

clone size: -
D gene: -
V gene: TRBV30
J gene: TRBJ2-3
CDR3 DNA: TGTGCCTGGAGTGCGGGCCTAGTTCGCACAGATACGCAGTATTTT
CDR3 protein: CAWSAGLVRTDTQYF

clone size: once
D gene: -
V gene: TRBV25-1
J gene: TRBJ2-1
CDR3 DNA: TGTGCCAGCAGCCTGAATAGAGACCACAATGAGCAGTTCTTC
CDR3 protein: CASSLNRDHNEQFF

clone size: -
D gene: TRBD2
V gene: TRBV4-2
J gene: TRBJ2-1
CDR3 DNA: TGTGCCAGCAGCCAGTACTCACGGGAGGGCCATGAGCAGTTCTTC
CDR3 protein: CASSQYSREGHEQFF

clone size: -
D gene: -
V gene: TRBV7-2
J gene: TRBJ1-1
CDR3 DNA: TGTGCCAGCTCATTCGGGAACACTGAAGCTTTCTTT
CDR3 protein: CASSFGNTEAFF

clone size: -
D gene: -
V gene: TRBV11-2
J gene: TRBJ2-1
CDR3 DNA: TGTGCCAGCAGCTTGAGCGCCGACAGTCTTGTCTACAATGAGCAGTTCTTC
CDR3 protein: CASSLSADSLVYNEQFF

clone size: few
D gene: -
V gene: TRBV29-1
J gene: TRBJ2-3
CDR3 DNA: TGCGCACCCTCGGGTGGGGCTAGCACAGATACGCAGTATTTT
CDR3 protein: CAPSGGASTDTQYF

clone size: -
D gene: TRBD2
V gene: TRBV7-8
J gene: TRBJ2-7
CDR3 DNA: TGTGCCAGCAGCTTAGCATTGGGACTATCACCTCTCTACGAGCAGTACTTC
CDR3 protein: CASSLALGLSPLYEQYF

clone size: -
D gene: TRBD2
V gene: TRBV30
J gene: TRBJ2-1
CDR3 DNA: TGTGCCTGGGGACTAGCGGGGCTCTACAATGAGCAGTTCTTC
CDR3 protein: CAWGLAGLYNEQFF

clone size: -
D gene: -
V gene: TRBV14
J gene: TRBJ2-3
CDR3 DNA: TGTGCCAGCAGCCAAGGGGTTCCCAGCAGCAGCACAGATACGCAGTATTTT
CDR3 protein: CASSQGVPSSSTDTQYF

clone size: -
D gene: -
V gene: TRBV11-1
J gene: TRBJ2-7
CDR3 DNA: TGTGCCAGCAGCCCCCGCGAGATAAACTACGAGCAGTACTTC
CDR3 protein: CASSPREINYEQYF

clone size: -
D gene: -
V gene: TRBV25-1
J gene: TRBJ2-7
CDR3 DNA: TGTGCCGGGGCAGATTACGAGCAGTACTTC
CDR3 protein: CAGADYEQYF

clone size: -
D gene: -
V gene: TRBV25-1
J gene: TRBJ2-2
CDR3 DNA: TGTGCCAGCAGTGAACTAGGGCAGCTCACGAACACCGGGGAGCTGTTTTTT
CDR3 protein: CASSELGQLTNTGELFF

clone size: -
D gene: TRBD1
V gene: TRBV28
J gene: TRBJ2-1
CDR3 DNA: TGTGCCAGCAGTTGGGACAGGGACAATGAGCAGTTCTTC
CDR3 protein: CASSWDRDNEQFF

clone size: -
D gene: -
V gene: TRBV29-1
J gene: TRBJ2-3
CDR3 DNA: TGCAGCGTTGCAGGTTTGGATACGCAGTATTTT
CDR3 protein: CSVAGLDTQYF